The T cell receptor (beta chain) described here comes from a study of radiation and T cells in renal cell carcinoma. About the research overall: Nephrectomy followed 15 Gy stereotactic body radiation by 4 weeks.

Germline-derived CDR1 and CDR2 are LNHDA and SQIVND (reference sequence). V shed 2 bases and J 3 bases; nucleotides not matched to a gene: 3. CDR3 length equals 14 residues. Using immunoSEQ multiplex PCR, the repertoire was profiled, and TCRdb retains in-frame clones only, with some absent. Of over 60,000 clones listed, around 78% were seen once; the top ten hold roughly 7%. Time point meaning: blood 2 weeks post-SBRT. The treatment was: 15 Gy SBRT to primary tumor, nephrectomy 4 weeks later. Radiation-treated patients gave blood at baseline, week 2 and week 4. The tumor was a clear cell renal cell carcinoma.

The chain is built from TRBV19 and TRBJ2-5; 7 nucleotides line up with TRBD1. This specimen was blood, taken from a patient whose treatment included radiotherapy and nephrectomy. This TCR came from a man between 60 and 75 years old with renal cell carcinoma. The chain's CDR3 is CASSISGQEETQYF. CDR3 DNA sequence: TGTGCCAGTAGTATATCAGGACAGGAAGAGACCCAGTACTTC.